This note documents a single TCR beta chain sequence. The data were taken from a study of blood T cell repertoires in COVID-19. On the study more broadly: Researchers got acute and convalescent COVID-19 samples from the United States, Italy and Spain. PBMCs, B-cell-depleted T cells, or T cells provided the cDNA or gDNA that made up the material.

Some clones are missing from TCRdb's copy, which holds only in-frame ones; the method was immunoSEQ multiplex PCR. The repertoire holds roughly 200,000 clones, with about 82% as singletons. Self-reported history from a screening survey and questionnaire set each donor's cohort. The CDR3 is made up of 16 amino acids. CDR1 is MGHRA, CDR2 YSYEKL, per germline. Deletions cut 0 bases from V and 0 bases from J, with 9 bases between. The gene calls are TRBV4-1 and TRBJ1-5; TRBD1 might be the D (5 bases). This sequence was found in a man aged 35 to 55 with acute COVID-19. Sequenced input: PBMCs or T cells enriched from blood (not recorded which). The CDR3, as DNA: TGCGCCAGCAGCCAAGAAGCGGGGGTTAGCAATCAGCCCCAGCATTTT. Residues: CASSQEAGVSNQPQHF.